This T cell receptor beta chain was documented in a study of CD8 T cells in ankylosing spondylitis. This clonotype was seen more than once but under ten times. One entry per CDR3 protein, called by TCRdb with MiXCR from the 5' RACE reads. The sample includes 85,000 to 100,000 distinct CDR3 sequences, about 7.7% of them seen just once. The CDR3 is made up of 16 amino acids. The chain is built from TRBV21-1 and TRBJ1-5; the DNA was not used to check the table's D call, TRBD1. TRBV21-1 is a recognized pseudogene. Sequenced sample: blood, either unsorted or a sorted T cell fraction (not recorded which). The receptor comes from a male donor with ankylosing spondylitis or in good health (not recorded which). CDR3 region: CASRDERGAPNQPQHF. The DNA for the CDR3 is TGTGCCAGCAGAGACGAAAGGGGGGCACCCAATCAGCCCCAGCATTTT.